This T cell receptor (beta chain) was obtained from a study of long-term antiretroviral therapy in people with HIV. Broader study findings: Before ART, certain clones expanded, and these dominated the repertoire at all time points.

The CDR3 extends over 13 amino acids. Germline values: CDR1 MNHEY, CDR2 SMNVEV (reference sequence). The germline V and J ends were trimmed by 6 bases and 4 bases, with 9 bases remaining between them. At the survey level, the v3.0 immunoSEQ assay was run. TCRdb's copy holds only in-frame clones and misses some; the assay was immunoSEQ multiplex PCR. The table records 23,000 or so clones, around nine tenths of them present only once. As to this clone: Its antigen is still unknown.

The TCR sequence derives from a young man with HIV. The V and J genes are TRBV27 and TRBJ2-2; tentatively, D is TRBD2 (6 bases). Sample: unsorted PBMCs, taken 0.2 years before starting antiretroviral therapy. The CDR3 is CASRVAVTGELFF. CDR3 coding DNA: TGTGCCAGCAGGGTAGCGGTCACCGGGGAGCTGTTTTTT.